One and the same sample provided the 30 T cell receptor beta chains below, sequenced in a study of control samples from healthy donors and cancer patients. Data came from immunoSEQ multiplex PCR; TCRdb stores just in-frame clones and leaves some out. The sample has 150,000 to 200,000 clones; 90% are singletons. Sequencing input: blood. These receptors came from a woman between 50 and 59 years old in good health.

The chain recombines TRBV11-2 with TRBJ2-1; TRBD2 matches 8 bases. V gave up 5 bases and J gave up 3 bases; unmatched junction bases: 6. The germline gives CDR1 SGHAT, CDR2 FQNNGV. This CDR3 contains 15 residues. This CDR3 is CASSRAGDHYNEQFF. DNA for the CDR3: TGTGCCAGCAGCCGAGCGGGAGATCACTACAATGAGCAGTTCTTC.

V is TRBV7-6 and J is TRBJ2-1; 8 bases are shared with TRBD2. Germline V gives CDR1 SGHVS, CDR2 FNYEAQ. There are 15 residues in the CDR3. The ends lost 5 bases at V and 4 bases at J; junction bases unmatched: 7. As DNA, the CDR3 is TGTGCCAGCAGCCCGAAAGCGGGGGAGTACAATGAGCAGTTCTTC. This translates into CASSPKAGEYNEQFF. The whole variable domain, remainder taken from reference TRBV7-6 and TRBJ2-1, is GAGVSQSPRYKVTKRGQDVALRCDPISGHVSLYWYRQALGQGPEFLTYFNYEAQQDKSGLPNDRFSAERPEGSISTLTIQRTEQRDSAMYRCASSPKAGEYNEQFFGPGTRLTVL.

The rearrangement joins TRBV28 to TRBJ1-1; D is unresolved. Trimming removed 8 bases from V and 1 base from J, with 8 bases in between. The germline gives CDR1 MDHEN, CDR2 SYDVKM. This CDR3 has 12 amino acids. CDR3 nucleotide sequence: TGTGCCAGCGGAGGATCGAACACTGAAGCTTTCTTT. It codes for CASGGSNTEAFF.

CDR3 loop: CAISGYVTAEAFF. In DNA form, the CDR3 reads TGTGCCATCAGTGGATACGTAACGGCTGAAGCTTTCTTT. The chain employs TRBV10-3 and TRBJ1-1; D is unclear. With 4 bases removed from V and 6 bases from J, the gap between germline ends came to 12 bases. Per the germline V gene, CDR1 is ENHRY and CDR2 is SYGVKD. There are 13 residues in the CDR3.

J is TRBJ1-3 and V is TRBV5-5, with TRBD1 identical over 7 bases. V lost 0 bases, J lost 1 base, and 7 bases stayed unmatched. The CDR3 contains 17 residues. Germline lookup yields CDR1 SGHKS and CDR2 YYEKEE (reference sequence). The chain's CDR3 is CASSLDRGGDSGNTIYF. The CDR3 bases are TGTGCCAGCAGCTTGGACAGGGGAGGTGATTCTGGAAACACCATATATTTT.

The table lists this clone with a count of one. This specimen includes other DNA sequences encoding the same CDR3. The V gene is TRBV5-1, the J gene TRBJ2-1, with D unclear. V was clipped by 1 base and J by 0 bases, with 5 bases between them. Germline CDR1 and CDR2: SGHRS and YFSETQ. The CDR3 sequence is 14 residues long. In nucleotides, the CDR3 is TGCGCCAGCAGCTTGAGGGTCTCCTACAATGAGCAGTTCTTC. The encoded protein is CASSLRVSYNEQFF.

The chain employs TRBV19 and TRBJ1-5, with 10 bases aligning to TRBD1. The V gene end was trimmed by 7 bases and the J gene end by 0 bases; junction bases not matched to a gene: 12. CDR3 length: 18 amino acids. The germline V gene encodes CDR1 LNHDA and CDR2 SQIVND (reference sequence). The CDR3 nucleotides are TGTGCCAGTACGGGAGAGCCGGGACAGGGGTATAGCAATCAGCCCCAGCATTTT. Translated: CASTGEPGQGYSNQPQHF.

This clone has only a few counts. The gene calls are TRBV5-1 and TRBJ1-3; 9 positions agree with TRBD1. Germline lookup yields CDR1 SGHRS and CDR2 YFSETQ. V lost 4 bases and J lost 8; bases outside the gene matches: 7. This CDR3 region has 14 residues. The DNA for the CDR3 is TGCGCCAGCAGCCTGGGACAGGGCGGAGACACCATATATTTT. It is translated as CASSLGQGGDTIYF.

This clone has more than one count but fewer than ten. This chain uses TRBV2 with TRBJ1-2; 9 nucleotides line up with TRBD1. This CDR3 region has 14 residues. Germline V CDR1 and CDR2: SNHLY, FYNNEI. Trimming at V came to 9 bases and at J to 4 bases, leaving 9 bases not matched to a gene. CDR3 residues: CARSGTGFSYGYTF. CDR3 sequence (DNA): TGTGCCAGATCCGGGACAGGGTTTAGCTATGGCTACACCTTC. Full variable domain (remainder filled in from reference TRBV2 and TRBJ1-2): EPEVTQTPSHQVTQMGQEVILRCVPISNHLYFYWYRQILGQKVEFLVSFYNNEISEKSEIFDDQFSVERPDGSNFTLKIRSTKLEDSAMYFCARSGTGFSYGYTFGSGTRLTVV.

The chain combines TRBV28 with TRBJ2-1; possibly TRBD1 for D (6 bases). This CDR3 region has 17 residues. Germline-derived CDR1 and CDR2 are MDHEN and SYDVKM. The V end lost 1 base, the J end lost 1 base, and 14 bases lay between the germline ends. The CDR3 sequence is CASSLLSDRRSYNEQFF. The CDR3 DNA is TGTGCCAGCAGTTTATTGTCGGACAGAAGGTCCTACAATGAGCAGTTCTTC. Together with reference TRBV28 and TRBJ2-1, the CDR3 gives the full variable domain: DVKVTQSSRYLVKRTGEKVFLECVQDMDHENMFWYRQDPGLGLRLIYFSYDVKMKEKGDIPEGYSVSREKKERFSLILESASTNQTSMYLCASSLLSDRRSYNEQFFGPGTRLTVL.

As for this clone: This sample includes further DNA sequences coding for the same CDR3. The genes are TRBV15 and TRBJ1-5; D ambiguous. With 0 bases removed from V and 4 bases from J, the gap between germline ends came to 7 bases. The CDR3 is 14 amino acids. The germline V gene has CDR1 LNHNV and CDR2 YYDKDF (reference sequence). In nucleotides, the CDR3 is TGTGCCACCAGCAGAGATCGGGGTAATCAGCCCCAGCATTTT. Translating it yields CATSRDRGNQPQHF.

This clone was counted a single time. The CDR3 here is CASSSGTGNSPLHF. CDR3 DNA: TGTGCCAGCAGCTCCGGGACAGGGAATTCACCCCTCCACTTT. The chain has TRBV6-5 and TRBJ1-6, with TRBD1 matching 9 bases. This CDR3 spans 14 amino acids. V trimming: 6 bases; J trimming: 7 bases; junction bases outside the gene matches: 4. Germline assignment: CDR1 MNHEY and CDR2 SVGAGI.

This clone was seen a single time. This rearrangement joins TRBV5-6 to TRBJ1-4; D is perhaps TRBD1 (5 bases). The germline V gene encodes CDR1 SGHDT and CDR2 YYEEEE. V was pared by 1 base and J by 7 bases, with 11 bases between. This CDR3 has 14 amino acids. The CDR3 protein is CASSLKGMAEKLFF. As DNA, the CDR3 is TGTGCCAGCAGCTTGAAGGGGATGGCTGAAAAACTGTTTTTT.

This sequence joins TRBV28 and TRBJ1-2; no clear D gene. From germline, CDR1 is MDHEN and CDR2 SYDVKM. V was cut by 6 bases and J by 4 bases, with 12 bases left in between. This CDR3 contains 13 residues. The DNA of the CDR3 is TGTGCCAGCAGCGGACTGAACATCTATGGCTACACCTTC. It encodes CASSGLNIYGYTF.

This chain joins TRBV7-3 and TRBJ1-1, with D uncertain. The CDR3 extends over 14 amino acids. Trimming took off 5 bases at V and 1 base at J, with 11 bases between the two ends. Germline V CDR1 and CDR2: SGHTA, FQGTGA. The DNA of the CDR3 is TGTGCCAGCAGCGTGGGTCCGGCGAACACTGAAGCTTTCTTT. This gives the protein CASSVGPANTEAFF.

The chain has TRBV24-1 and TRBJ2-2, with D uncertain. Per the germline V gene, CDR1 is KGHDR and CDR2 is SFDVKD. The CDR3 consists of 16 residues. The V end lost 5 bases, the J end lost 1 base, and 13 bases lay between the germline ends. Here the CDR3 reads CATSAYRTVNTGELFF. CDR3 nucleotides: TGTGCCACCAGTGCCTACCGGACGGTGAACACCGGGGAGCTGTTTTTT.

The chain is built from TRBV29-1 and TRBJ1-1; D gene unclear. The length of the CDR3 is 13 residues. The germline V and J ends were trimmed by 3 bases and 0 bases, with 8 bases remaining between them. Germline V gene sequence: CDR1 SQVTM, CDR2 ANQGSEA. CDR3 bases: TGCAGCGTTGAGCACACAATGAACACTGAAGCTTTCTTT. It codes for CSVEHTMNTEAFF.

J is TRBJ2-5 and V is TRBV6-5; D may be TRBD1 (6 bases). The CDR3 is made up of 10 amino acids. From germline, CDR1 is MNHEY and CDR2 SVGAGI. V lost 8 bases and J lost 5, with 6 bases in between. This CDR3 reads CASDRETQYF. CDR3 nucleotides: TGTGCCAGCGACAGGGAGACCCAGTACTTC.

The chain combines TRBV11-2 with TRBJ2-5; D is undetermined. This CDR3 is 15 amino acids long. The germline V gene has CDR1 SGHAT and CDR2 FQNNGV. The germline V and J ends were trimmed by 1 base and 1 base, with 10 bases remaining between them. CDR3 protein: CASSLVGYRQETQYF. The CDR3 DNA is TGTGCCAGCAGCTTAGTAGGTTACCGCCAAGAGACCCAGTACTTC.

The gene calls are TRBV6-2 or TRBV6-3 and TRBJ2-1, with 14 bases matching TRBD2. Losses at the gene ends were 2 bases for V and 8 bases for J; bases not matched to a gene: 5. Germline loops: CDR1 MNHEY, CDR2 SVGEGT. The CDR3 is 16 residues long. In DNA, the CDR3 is TGTGCCAGCAGTTACAGACTAGCGGGGGGGCGGTATGAGCAGTTCTTC. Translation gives CASSYRLAGGRYEQFF.

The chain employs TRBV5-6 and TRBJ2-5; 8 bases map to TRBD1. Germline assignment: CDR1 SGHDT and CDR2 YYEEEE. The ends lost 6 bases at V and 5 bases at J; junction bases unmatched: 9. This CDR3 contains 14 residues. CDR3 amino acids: CASTRQGRRETQYF. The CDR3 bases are TGTGCCAGCACCCGACAGGGGCGTAGGGAGACCCAGTACTTC.

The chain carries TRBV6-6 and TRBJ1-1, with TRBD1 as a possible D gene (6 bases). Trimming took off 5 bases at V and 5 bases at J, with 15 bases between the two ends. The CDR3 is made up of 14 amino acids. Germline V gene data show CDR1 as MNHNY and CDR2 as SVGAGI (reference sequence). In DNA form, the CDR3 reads TGTGCCAGCAGTGGGGGAGGACAGCTAACTGAAGCTTTCTTT. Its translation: CASSGGGQLTEAFF.

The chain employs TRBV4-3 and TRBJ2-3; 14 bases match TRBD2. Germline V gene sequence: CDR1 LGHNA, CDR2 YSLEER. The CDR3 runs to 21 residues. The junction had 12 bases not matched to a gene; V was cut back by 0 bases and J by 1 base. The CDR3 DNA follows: TGCGCCAGCAGCCAAGATCTCTCCGGACTAGCGGGGGGTCGGGGCACAGATACGCAGTATTTT. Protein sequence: CASSQDLSGLAGGRGTDTQYF.

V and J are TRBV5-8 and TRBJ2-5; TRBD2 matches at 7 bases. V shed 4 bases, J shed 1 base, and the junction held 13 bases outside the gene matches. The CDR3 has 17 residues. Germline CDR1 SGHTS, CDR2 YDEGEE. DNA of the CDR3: TGTGCCAGCAGCGCGGGGGTCTTCGGGACCACCCAAGAGACCCAGTACTTC. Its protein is CASSAGVFGTTQETQYF.

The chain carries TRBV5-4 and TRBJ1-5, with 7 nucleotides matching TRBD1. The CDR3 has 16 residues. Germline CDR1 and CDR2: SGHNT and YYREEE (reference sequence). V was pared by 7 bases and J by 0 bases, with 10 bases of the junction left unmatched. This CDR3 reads CASSRGPYDSNQPQHF. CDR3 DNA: TGTGCCAGCTCGAGGGGGCCATATGATAGCAATCAGCCCCAGCATTTT.

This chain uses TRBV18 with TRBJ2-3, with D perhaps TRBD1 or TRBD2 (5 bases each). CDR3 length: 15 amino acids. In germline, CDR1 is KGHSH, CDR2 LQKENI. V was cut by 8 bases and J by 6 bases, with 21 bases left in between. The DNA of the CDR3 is TGTGCCAGCCCACTCATTCCGGGACCTGCGGATACGCAGTATTTT. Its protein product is CASPLIPGPADTQYF.

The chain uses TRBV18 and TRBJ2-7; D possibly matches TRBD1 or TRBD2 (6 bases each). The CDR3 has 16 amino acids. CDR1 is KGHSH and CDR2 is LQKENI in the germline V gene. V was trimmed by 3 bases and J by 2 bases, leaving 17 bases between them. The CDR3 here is CASSPAGQASPYEQYF. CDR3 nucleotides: TGTGCCAGCTCACCTGCGGGACAAGCATCCCCCTACGAGCAGTACTTC.

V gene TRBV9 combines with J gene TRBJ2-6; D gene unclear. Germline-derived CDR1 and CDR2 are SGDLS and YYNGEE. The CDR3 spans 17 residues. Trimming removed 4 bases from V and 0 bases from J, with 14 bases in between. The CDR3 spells CASSPHPDTSGANVLTF. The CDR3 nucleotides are TGTGCCAGCAGCCCGCACCCCGACACCTCTGGGGCCAACGTCCTGACTTTC.

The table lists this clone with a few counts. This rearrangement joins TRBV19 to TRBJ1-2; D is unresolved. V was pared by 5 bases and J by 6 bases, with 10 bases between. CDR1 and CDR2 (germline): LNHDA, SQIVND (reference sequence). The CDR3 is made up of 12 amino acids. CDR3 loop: CASSLFGDGYTF. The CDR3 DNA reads TGTGCCAGTAGTCTATTCGGTGATGGCTACACCTTC.

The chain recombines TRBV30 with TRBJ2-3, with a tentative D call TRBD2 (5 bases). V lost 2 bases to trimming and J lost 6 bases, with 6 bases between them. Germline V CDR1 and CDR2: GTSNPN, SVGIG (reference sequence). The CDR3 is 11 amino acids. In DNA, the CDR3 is TGTGCCTGGAGTAGGAGGGATACGCAGTATTTT. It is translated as CAWSRRDTQYF. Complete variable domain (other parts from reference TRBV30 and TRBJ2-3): SQTIHQWPATLVQPVGSPLSLECTVEGTSNPNLYWYRQAAGRGLQLLFYSVGIGQISSEVPQNLSASRPQDRQFILSSKKLLLSDSGFYLCAWSRRDTQYFGPGTRLTVL.